This TCR beta chain emerged from a study of blood T cell repertoires in COVID-19. In the study overall: PBMCs, B-cell-depleted T cells, or T cells provided the cDNA or gDNA that made up the material.

This CDR3 has 12 amino acids. V dropped 5 bases and J dropped 4 bases, with 8 bases sitting between them. Repertoires were generated with immunoSEQ multiplex PCR, while TCRdb's copy carries only in-frame clones and drops some. This table has about 130,000 clones, about 72% appearing once. The chain joins TRBV12-3 or TRBV12-4 to TRBJ1-2, with D unresolved. This TCR was recovered from a man in his fifties or sixties who had recovered from COVID-19. The sequenced sample was peripheral blood. CDR3 region: CASSATGYGYTF. The CDR3 DNA reads TGTGCCAGCAGTGCTACTGGCTATGGCTACACCTTC.